The source of this T cell receptor (beta chain) is a study of blood T cell repertoires in COVID-19. Study information: Sites across the United States, Italy and Spain contributed samples from acute and convalescent COVID-19. The cDNA or gDNA used as material had been derived from T cells, B-cell-depleted T cells, or PBMCs.

From germline, CDR1 is SGHRS and CDR2 YFSETQ. The CDR3 totals 16 residues. Trimming removed 9 bases at V and 1 base at J, with 19 bases between. In the original analysis: Amplifying reference gene primers gave estimates of nucleated cell counts. Repertoires were generated with immunoSEQ multiplex PCR, while TCRdb's copy carries only in-frame clones and drops some. Clone size and the V and J calls come from that table; the DNA yielded D and trimming. The sample carries around 66,000 clones, 87% recorded once. Sequencing was performed on peripheral blood. The chain uses TRBV5-1 and TRBJ2-2; D may be TRBD2 (5 bases). The TCR was taken from a man in his 60s with acute or convalescent COVID-19. CDR3 protein: CATLPGVAGNTGELFF. DNA of the CDR3: TGCGCCACCCTCCCGGGCGTGGCGGGGAACACCGGGGAGCTGTTTTTT.